This note documents a single T cell receptor (beta chain) sequence. An end of the junction differs from the germline gene, which may be a read error. RNA isolated from unsorted whole blood supplied the blood RNA, with germline DNA also extracted. The record originates from a study of tumor-infiltrating lymphocytes in primary liver carcinoma. The CDR3 length is 16 residues. Germline-derived CDR1 and CDR2 are LGHNA and YNFKEQ. Using a constant-region primer together with ProtoScript II reverse transcriptase, TCR beta cDNA was made from about 500 ng of total RNA. Library construction for TCR beta comprised three nested multiplex PCR rounds performed with slightly modified ARM-PCR. Researchers ran the first two PCR rounds for roughly 11 cycles each with TRBV1-TRBV30 forward primers and a C-beta reverse primer. Via MiXCR, TCRdb re-called the multiplex PCR reads, giving one row per CDR3 protein. The data show about 310,000 distinct CDR3 sequences, 50% to 60% seen once.

This chain links TRBV4-2 with TRBJ1-5; the D gene is possibly TRBD1 (6 bases). The sequencing input was peripheral blood. The TCR originated in a woman in her 30s with primary liver carcinoma and hepatitis B virus infection. CDR3 DNA sequence: TGCGCCAGCAGCCAGACGCCGCAGGGGCGCAATCAGCCCCGGCATTTT. This sequence encodes CASSQTPQGRNQPRHF.